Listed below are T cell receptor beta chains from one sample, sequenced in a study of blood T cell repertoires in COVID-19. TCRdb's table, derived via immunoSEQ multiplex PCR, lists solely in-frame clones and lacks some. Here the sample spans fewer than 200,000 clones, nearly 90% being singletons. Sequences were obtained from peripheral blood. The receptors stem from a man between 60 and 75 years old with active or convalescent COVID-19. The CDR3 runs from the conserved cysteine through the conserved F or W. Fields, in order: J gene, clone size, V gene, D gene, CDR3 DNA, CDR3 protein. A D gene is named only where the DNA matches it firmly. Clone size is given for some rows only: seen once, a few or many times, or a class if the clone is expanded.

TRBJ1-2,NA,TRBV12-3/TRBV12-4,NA,TGTGCCAGCTACGGCTGGGACTCCTATGGCTACACCTTC,CASYGWDSYGYTF
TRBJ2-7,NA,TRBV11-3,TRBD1,TGTGCCAGCAGCCCCCGGGACAGGGGACACGAGCAGTACTTC,CASSPRDRGHEQYF
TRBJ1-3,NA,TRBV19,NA,TGTGCCAGCTCCCGGACAGTTCCCTCTGGAAACACCATATATTTT,CASSRTVPSGNTIYF
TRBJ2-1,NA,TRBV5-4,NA,TGTGCCAGCAGCGTAAGGACTACTTACAATGAGCAGTTCTTC,CASSVRTTYNEQFF
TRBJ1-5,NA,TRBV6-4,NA,TGTGCCAGCAGTGAAGAGAGAGGGGGTCAGCCCCAGCATTTT,CASSEERGGQPQHF
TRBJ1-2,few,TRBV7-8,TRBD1,TGTGCCAGCAGCTTGTATAGTACAGGGGCTGGCTACACCTTC,CASSLYSTGAGYTF
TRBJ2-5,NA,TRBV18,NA,TGTGCCAGCTCCCCTACAGGACGCTTTTTCGAAGAGACCCAGTACTTC,CASSPTGRFFEETQYF
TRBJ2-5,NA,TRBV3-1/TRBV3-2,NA,TGTGCCAGCAGCCCCCCGGGGGAGGAGACCCAGTACTTC,CASSPPGEETQYF
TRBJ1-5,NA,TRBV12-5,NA,TGTGCTAGTGCCCCTACAGGGTCCTATCAGCCCCAGCATTTT,CASAPTGSYQPQHF
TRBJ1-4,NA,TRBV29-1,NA,TGCAGCGTTGGAGGGGGACGTGAAAAACTGTTTTTT,CSVGGGREKLFF
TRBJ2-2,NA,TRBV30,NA,TGTGCCTGGATAACTCCCGGGGAGCTGTTTTTT,CAWITPGELFF
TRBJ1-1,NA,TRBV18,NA,TGTGCCAGCTCACCAACCGGGAGGGACACTGAAGCTTTCTTT,CASSPTGRDTEAFF
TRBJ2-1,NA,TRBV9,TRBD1,TGTGCCAGCAGCATTCGGACAGGGGGTAATGAGCAGTTCTTC,CASSIRTGGNEQFF
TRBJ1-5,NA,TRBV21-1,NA,TGTGCCAGCAGCAAAGTTATTAGGGACACACTAAGGCCCAATCAGCCCCAGCATTTT,CASSKVIRDTLRPNQPQHF
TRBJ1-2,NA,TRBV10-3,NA,TGTGCCATCAGTCCTCTACCAACTAACTATGGCTACACCTTC,CAISPLPTNYGYTF
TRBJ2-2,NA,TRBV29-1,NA,TGCAGCGTTGAGGAACAGAGCTTCACCGGGGAGCTGTTTTTT,CSVEEQSFTGELFF
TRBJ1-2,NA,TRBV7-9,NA,TGTGCCAGCAGCTTAGGTAGGGGTGACTATGGCTACACCTTC,CASSLGRGDYGYTF
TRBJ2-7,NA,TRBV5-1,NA,TGCGCCAGCAGCTTGACGGGCGAGCAGTACTTC,CASSLTGEQYF
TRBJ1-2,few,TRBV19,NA,TGTGCCAGTAGTATAACACCTAACTATGGCTACACCTTC,CASSITPNYGYTF
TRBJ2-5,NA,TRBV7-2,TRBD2,TGTGCCAGCAGCTATCGACTAGCGGAAGAGACCCAGTACTTC,CASSYRLAEETQYF
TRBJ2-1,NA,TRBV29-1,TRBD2,TGCAGCGTTTTGGGGACTAGCGGGACCTACAATGAGCAGTTCTTC,CSVLGTSGTYNEQFF
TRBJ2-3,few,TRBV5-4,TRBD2,TGTGCCAGCAGCGCCGGGGGGGCCGGGGCAGATACGCAGTATTTT,CASSAGGAGADTQYF
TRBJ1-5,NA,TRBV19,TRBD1,TGTGCCAGTAGTATCCGGGACAGGGCCCGTTATAGCAATCAGCCCCAGCATTTT,CASSIRDRARYSNQPQHF
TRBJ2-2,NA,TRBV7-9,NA,TGTGCCAGCGGAAGCGCGAACACCGGGGAGCTGTTTTTT,CASGSANTGELFF
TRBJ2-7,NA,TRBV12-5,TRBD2,TGTGCTAGTGAGGTAGCGGGCCGATACGAGCAGTACTTC,CASEVAGRYEQYF
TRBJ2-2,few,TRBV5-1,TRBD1,TGCGCCAGCAGCTTGACAGGGGGCTCCGGGGAGCTGTTTTTT,CASSLTGGSGELFF
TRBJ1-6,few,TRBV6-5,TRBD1,TGTGCCAGCAGTCGGGACAGGGGTAGTTCACCCCTCCACTTT,CASSRDRGSSPLHF
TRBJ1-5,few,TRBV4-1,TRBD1,TGCGCCAGCAGCCAGTTCGGGACAGCCAATCAGCCCCAGCATTTT,CASSQFGTANQPQHF
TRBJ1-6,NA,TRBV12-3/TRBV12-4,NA,TGTGCCAGCAGCCCCATTACAAATTCACCCCTCCACTTT,CASSPITNSPLHF
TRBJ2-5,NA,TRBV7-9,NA,TGTGCCAGCAGCCGCCAAGAGACCCAGTACTTC,CASSRQETQYF
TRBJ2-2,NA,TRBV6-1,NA,TGTGCCAGCAGTGAAAACAGGGACACCGGGGAGCTGTTTTTT,CASSENRDTGELFF
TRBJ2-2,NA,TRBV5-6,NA,TGTGCCAGCAGCTTTCAGGGGATCGCGAACACCGGGGAGCTGTTTTTT,CASSFQGIANTGELFF
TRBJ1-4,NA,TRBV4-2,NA,TGTGCCAGCAGCCAAGATTTATTAGGCGGAAGTAATGAAAAACTGTTTTTT,CASSQDLLGGSNEKLFF
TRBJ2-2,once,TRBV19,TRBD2,TGTGCCAGTAGCCTGGGGAGGGGGAACACCGGGGAGCTGTTTTTT,CASSLGRGNTGELFF
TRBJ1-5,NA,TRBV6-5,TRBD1,TGTGCCAGCACGTTACAGGGGACGCCAAATCAGCCCCAGCATTTT,CASTLQGTPNQPQHF
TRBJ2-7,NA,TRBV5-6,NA,TGTGCCAGCAGCTTAAGACAGTACTACGAGCAGTACTTC,CASSLRQYYEQYF
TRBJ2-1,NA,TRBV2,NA,TGTGCCAGCAGTGAATATGGGTGGGCTGACAATGAGCAGTTCTTC,CASSEYGWADNEQFF
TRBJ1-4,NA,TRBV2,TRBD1,TGTGCCAGCAGTCCCGGGACAGGGGAAGAAAAACTGTTTTTT,CASSPGTGEEKLFF
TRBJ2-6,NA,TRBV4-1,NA,TGCGCCAGCAGCCAAGCCCAGATCTCTGGGGCCAACGTCCTGACTTTC,CASSQAQISGANVLTF
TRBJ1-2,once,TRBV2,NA,TGTGCCAGCACTGGCCAGGGCCTTAACTATGGCTACACCTTC,CASTGQGLNYGYTF
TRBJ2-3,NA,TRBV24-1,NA,TGTGCCACCAGCGGCACAGATACGCAGTATTTT,CATSGTDTQYF
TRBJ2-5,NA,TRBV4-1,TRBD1,TGCGCCAGCAGCCAAGAATCGGGGCGACAGGGGTCCGCCCAGTACTTC,CASSQESGRQGSAQYF
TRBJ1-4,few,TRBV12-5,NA,TGTGCTAGTGGTTTCCAGGGGTTTAATGAAAAACTGTTTTTT,CASGFQGFNEKLFF
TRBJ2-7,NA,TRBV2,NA,TGTGCCAGCTGTGTAACTAGCTACGAGCAGTACTTC,CASCVTSYEQYF
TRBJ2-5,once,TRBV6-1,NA,TGTGCCAGCAGTGAATTCTGGGGGGGCGAATTAGAAGAGACCCAGTACTTC,CASSEFWGGELEETQYF
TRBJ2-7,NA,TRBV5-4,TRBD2,TGTGCCAGCAGCTTGGGACTAGCGGGGCGGATGAGGCACGAGCAGTACTTC,CASSLGLAGRMRHEQYF
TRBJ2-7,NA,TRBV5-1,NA,TGCGCCAGCAGCTCGGGGTCGCCCTGGGGCGAGCAGTACTTC,CASSSGSPWGEQYF
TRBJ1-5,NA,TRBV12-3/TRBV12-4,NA,TGTGCCAGCAGGGGGGGACGGAGTCAGCCCCAGCATTTT,CASRGGRSQPQHF
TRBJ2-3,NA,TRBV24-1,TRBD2,TGTGCCACCAGTGATTCGGCTAGCGGGGGGACAGATACGCAGTATTTT,CATSDSASGGTDTQYF
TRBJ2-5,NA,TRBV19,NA,TGTGCCAGTAGTATAACGGGACAAGCAGAGACCCAGTACTTC,CASSITGQAETQYF
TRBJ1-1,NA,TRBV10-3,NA,TGTGCCATCAGTGAAGGACAGAAAAACACTGAAGCTTTCTTT,CAISEGQKNTEAFF